This T cell receptor beta chain was sequenced for a study of neoadjuvant anti-PD-1 for oral cavity cancer. Trimming cost V 7 bases and J 3 bases, with 13 bases left between them. The CDR3 runs 14 residues. From germline, CDR1 is MNHNS and CDR2 SASEGT. Most PBMC samples had around 0.5 ug input DNA in six replicates. Data came from immunoSEQ multiplex PCR; TCRdb stores just in-frame clones and leaves some out. Among about 62,000 clones, more than 60% were seen once, and the ten largest hold around 2.6%. Sequenced material: PBMCs, taken before nivolumab (anti-PD-1) treatment. The sequence was collected from a person aged 35-79 years with oral cavity squamous cell carcinoma. V gene TRBV6-1 combines with J gene TRBJ1-3; D perhaps matches TRBD1 (5 bases). CDR3 nucleotide sequence: TGTGCCAGCATAGAACAGGCGGATGGAAACACCATATATTTT. Its translation: CASIEQADGNTIYF.